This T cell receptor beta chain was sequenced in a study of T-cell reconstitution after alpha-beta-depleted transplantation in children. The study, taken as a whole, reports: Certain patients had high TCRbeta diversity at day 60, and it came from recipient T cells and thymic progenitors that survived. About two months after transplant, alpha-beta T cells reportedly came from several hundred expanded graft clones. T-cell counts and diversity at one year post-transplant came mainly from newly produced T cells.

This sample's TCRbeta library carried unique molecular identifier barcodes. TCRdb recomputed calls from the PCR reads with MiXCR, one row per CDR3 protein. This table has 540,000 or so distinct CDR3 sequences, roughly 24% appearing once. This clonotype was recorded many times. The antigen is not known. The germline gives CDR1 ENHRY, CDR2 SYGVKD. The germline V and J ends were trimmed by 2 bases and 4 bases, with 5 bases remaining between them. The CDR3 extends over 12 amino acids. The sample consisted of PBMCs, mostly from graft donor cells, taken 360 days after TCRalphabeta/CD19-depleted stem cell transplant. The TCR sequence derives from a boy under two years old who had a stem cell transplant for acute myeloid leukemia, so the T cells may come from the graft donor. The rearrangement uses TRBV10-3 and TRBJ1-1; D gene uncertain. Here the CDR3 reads CAISERATEAFF. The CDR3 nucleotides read TGTGCCATCAGTGAGAGGGCCACTGAAGCTTTCTTT.